This T cell receptor beta chain appears in the sequencing data of a study of Graves' ophthalmopathy and Graves' hyperthyroidism. V dropped 3 bases and J dropped 2 bases, with 7 bases sitting between them. The CDR3 consists of 13 residues. The germline CDR1 and CDR2 sequences are SGHTA and FQGNSA. The TCR beta CDR3 regions underwent amplification from RNA transcripts. RT-PCR with HTBI primers came first, then second-round multiplex PCR. A single record per CDR3 protein comes from TCRdb applying MiXCR to the multiplex PCR reads. Altogether hundreds of thousands of distinct CDR3 sequences are present, about 22% being singletons, with the ten largest covering about 40%. This clonotype was found many times.

The V call is TRBV7-2, the J call TRBJ2-5; D not certain. The clonotype comes from a woman in her forties or fifties with Graves' ophthalmopathy. The specimen was peripheral blood. The CDR3 nucleotides are TGTGCCAGCAGCTTTCAAAGACAAGAGACCCAGTACTTC. It specifies CASSFQRQETQYF.